This T cell receptor beta chain was recorded in a study of cytomegalovirus exposure and HLA in healthy donors. Whole-study findings and limits: Accurate HLA-A and HLA-B prediction from TCR beta sequences was reported for most subjects. Previous analysis showed most TCR beta V segments were productive about 87% or about 30% of the time.

About this clone itself: Antigen: not known.

This CDR3 is 16 amino acids long. In the PCR, 60 Vbeta and 13 Jbeta primers were used. Here immunoSEQ multiplex PCR was the method, and the copy in TCRdb shows in-frame clones only, minus some. The sample yields 160,000 or so clones, approximately 70% seen once. Sequenced sample: PBMCs. The clonotype comes from a human donor in good health. The chain has TRBV21-1 and TRBJ2-7; whether TRBD1, the table's D call, matches the DNA was not checked. TRBV21-1 is tagged as a pseudogene. This chain's CDR3 is CASCYRDTSLSYEQYF. DNA of the CDR3: TGTGCCAGCTGCTACCGGGACACCTCCCTGTCCTACGAGCAGTACTTC.